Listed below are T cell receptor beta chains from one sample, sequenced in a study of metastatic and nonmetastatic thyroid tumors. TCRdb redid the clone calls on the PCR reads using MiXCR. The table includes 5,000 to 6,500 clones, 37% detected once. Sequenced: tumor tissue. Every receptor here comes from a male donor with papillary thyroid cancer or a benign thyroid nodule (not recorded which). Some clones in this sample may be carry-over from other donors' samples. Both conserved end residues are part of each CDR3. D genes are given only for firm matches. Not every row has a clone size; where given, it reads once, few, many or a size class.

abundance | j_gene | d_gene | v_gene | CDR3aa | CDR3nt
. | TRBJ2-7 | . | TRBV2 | CASSEALTGSGEQYF | TGTGCCAGCAGTGAAGCGCTTACAGGGTCCGGCGAGCAGTACTTC
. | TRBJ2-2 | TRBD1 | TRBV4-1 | CASSQGTGYTGELFF | TGCGCCAGCAGCCAAGGGACAGGGTACACCGGGGAGCTGTTTTTT
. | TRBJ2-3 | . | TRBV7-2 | CASSLRAATTDTQYF | TGTGCCAGCAGCTTACGCGCTGCTACCACAGATACGCAGTATTTT
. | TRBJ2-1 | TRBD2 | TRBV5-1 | CASSSLASGAYNEQFF | TGCGCCAGCAGCTCCCTCGCTAGCGGGGCCTACAATGAGCAGTTCTTC
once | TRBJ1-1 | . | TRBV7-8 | CASSLIGWDKGKNTEAFF | TGTGCCAGCAGCCTCATAGGGTGGGACAAAGGGAAAAACACTGAAGCTTTCTTT
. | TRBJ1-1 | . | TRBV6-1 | CASSEFGGGRVNTEAFF | TGTGCCAGCAGTGAATTTGGTGGGGGAAGGGTAAACACTGAAGCTTTCTTT
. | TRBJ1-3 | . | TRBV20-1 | CSAREPDSYSGNTIYF | TGCAGTGCTAGAGAGCCAGACAGCTACTCTGGAAACACCATATATTTT
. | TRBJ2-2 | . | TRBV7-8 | CASSYRMGGDLTGELFF | TGTGCCAGCAGCTATAGGATGGGCGGGGATCTCACCGGGGAGCTGTTTTTT
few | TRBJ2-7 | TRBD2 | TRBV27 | CASSPHGGGEQYF | TGTGCCAGCAGTCCGCACGGGGGGGGCGAGCAGTACTTC
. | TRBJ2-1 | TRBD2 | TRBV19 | CASSRLAGETYNEQFF | TGTGCCAGTAGTAGGTTAGCGGGAGAGACCTACAATGAGCAGTTCTTC
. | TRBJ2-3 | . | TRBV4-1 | CASSQAPGFTDTQYF | TGCGCCAGCAGCCAAGCTCCCGGATTTACAGATACGCAGTATTTT
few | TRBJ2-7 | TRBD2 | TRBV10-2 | CASSERRTSRGSEQYF | TGCGCCAGCAGTGAGCGCCGGACTAGTAGGGGTAGCGAGCAGTACTTC
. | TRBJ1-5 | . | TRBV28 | CANSRGRRDQPQHF | TGTGCCAACTCGAGAGGGCGGAGGGATCAGCCCCAGCATTTT
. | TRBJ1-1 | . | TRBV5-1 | CASSPAGGFNMNTEAFF | TGCGCCAGCAGCCCGGCGGGAGGGTTTAATATGAACACTGAAGCTTTCTTT
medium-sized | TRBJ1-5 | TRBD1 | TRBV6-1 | CASRKAGGNQPQHF | TGTGCCAGCAGAAAAGCAGGGGGGAATCAGCCCCAGCATTTT
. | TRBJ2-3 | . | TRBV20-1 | CSARRQGITDTQYF | TGCAGTGCTAGAAGACAAGGAATCACAGATACGCAGTATTTT
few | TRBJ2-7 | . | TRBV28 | CASSLGTWVTYEQYF | TGTGCCAGCAGTCTCGGGACATGGGTAACCTACGAGCAGTACTTC
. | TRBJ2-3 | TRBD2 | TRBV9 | CASSVKAGGFLTTDTQYF | TGTGCCAGCAGCGTAAAAGCGGGAGGGTTCTTAACGACAGATACGCAGTATTTT
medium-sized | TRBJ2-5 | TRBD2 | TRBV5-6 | CASSLALAGGQETQYF | TGTGCCAGCAGCTTGGCGCTAGCGGGGGGGCAAGAGACCCAGTACTTC
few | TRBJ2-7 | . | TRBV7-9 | CASSPAGYNYEQYF | TGTGCCAGCAGCCCTGCGGGATACAACTACGAGCAGTACTTC
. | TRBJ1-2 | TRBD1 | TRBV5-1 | CASSRTGTSDYGYTF | TGCGCCAGCAGCCGGACAGGCACGTCGGACTATGGCTACACCTTC
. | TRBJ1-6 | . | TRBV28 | CASTLPRGSLHF | TGTGCCAGCACCCTCCCCCGGGGCTCCCTCCACTTT
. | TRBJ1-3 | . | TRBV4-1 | CASSRHGNTIYF | TGCGCCAGCAGCCGACATGGAAACACCATATATTTT
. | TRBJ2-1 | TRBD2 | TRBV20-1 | CSAGRVGTSGSSEQFF | TGCAGTGCCGGAAGGGTCGGGACTAGCGGGAGTAGTGAGCAGTTCTTC
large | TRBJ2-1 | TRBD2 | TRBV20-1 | CSARDLAGGFYNEQFF | TGCAGTGCTAGAGACCTAGCGGGGGGCTTCTACAATGAGCAGTTCTTC
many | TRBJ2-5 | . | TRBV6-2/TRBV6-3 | CASSYPPSWVGPRETQYF | TGTGCCAGCAGTTACCCTCCTTCGTGGGTAGGTCCCAGGGAGACCCAGTACTTC
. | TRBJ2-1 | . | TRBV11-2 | CASSLGRGLAPGEQFF | TGTGCCAGCAGCTTAGGAAGGGGGCTAGCGCCCGGTGAGCAGTTCTTC
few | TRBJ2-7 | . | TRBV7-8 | CASSLPPDEQYF | TGTGCCAGCAGCCTCCCCCCTGACGAGCAGTACTTC
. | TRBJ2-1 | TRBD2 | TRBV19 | CASISSSGMYNEQFF | TGTGCCAGTATAAGTTCTAGCGGGATGTACAATGAGCAGTTCTTC
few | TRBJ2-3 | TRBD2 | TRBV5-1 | CASSLGGLAGRSTDTQYF | TGCGCCAGCAGCTTGGGGGGACTAGCGGGGAGAAGCACAGATACGCAGTATTTT
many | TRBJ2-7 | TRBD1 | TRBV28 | CASSWTGGEQYF | TGTGCCAGCAGTTGGACAGGGGGCGAGCAGTACTTC
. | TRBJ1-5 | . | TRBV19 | CASRDGNSNQPQHF | TGTGCCAGTCGGGACGGAAATAGCAATCAGCCCCAGCATTTT
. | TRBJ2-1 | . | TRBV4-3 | CASSRGADPYNEQFF | TGCGCCAGCAGCCGCGGGGCAGACCCCTACAATGAGCAGTTCTTC
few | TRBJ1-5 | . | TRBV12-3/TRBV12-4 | CASSLKDNQPQHF | TGTGCCAGCAGTCTTAAAGACAATCAGCCCCAGCATTTT
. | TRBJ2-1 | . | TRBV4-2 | CASSQANNNEQFF | TGTGCCAGCAGCCAGGCTAACAATAATGAGCAGTTCTTC
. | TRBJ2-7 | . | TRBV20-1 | CSAGKGSEQYF | TGCAGTGCTGGGAAAGGCTCCGAGCAGTACTTC
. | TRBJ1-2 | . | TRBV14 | CASSQLQGFYGYTF | TGTGCCAGCAGCCAACTACAGGGCTTCTATGGCTACACCTTC
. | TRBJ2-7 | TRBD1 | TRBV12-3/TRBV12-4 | CASSPGTAAYEQYF | TGTGCCAGCAGTCCAGGGACAGCAGCCTACGAGCAGTACTTC
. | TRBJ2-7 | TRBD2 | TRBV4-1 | CASSQDLGTSGYEQYF | TGCGCCAGCAGCCAAGACTTGGGGACTAGCGGCTACGAGCAGTACTTC
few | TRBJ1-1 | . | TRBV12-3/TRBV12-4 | CASSFRGKAFF | TGTGCCAGCAGTTTTCGCGGGAAAGCTTTCTTT
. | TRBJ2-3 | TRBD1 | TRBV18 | CASSPRQTGIRKGSDTQYF | TGTGCCAGCTCACCACGCCAGACAGGGATAAGAAAAGGGTCAGATACGCAGTATTTT
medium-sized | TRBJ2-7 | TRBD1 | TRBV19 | CASSTRQGPLRGSYEQYF | TGTGCCAGTAGTACAAGACAGGGGCCCCTTAGGGGCTCCTACGAGCAGTACTTC
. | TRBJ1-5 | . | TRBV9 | CASSVAPNQPQHF | TGTGCCAGCAGCGTAGCCCCCAATCAGCCCCAGCATTTT
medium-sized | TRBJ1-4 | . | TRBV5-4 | CASSRRTEGNEKLFF | TGTGCCAGCAGCAGAAGGACAGAGGGGAATGAAAAACTGTTTTTT
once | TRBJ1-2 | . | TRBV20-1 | CSARDRDNYGYTF | TGCAGTGCTAGAGATCGGGACAACTATGGCTACACCTTC
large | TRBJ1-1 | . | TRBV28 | CASRAGINTEAFF | TGTGCCAGCAGGGCGGGGATAAACACTGAAGCTTTCTTT
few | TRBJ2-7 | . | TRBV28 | CASSSTQTWTGYEQYF | TGTGCCAGCAGTTCCACCCAGACCTGGACTGGATACGAGCAGTACTTC
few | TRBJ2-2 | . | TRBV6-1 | CASRSGEGSGELFF | TGTGCCAGCAGATCGGGAGAAGGATCCGGGGAGCTGTTTTTT
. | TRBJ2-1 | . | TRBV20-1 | CSARVQDSYNEQFF | TGCAGTGCTAGAGTGCAGGACTCCTACAATGAGCAGTTCTTC
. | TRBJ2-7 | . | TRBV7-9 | CASSLAISYEQYF | TGTGCCAGCAGCTTAGCAATCTCCTACGAGCAGTACTTC
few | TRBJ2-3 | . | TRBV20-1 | CSAVVVRGRELTDTQYF | TGCAGTGCGGTTGTGGTCCGCGGTCGGGAGCTCACAGATACGCAGTATTTT
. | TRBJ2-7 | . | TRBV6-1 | CASTGTLSYEQYF | TGTGCCAGCACGGGGACACTATCCTACGAGCAGTACTTC
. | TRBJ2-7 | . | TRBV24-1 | CATKEGNEQYF | TGTGCCACCAAAGAAGGGAACGAGCAGTACTTC
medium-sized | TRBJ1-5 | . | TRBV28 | CASSSIPRVRSNQPQHF | TGTGCCAGCAGTTCTATCCCCCGGGTCCGGAGCAATCAGCCCCAGCATTTT
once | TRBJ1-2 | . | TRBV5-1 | CASSFDLGQKIYGYTF | TGCGCCAGCAGCTTCGACCTAGGACAGAAAATCTATGGCTACACCTTC
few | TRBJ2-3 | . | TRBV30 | CAWSEATGDTQYF | TGTGCCTGGAGTGAAGCAACGGGGGATACGCAGTATTTT